This TCR beta chain was observed in a study of T cell repertoires in cytomegalovirus infection. The overall study: The study used recently identified HLA-C-restricted and well-studied HLA-B-restricted CMV epitopes. Both a matching HLA type and CMV infection were indicated by public TCR beta signatures.

TCRdb processed the reads anew with MiXCR; each CDR3 protein has one entry. The data show approximately 730,000 distinct CDR3 sequences, about 33% seen once. CDR3 length equals 15 residues. V trimming: 4 bases; J trimming: 8 bases; junction bases outside the gene matches: 7. Germline-derived CDR1 and CDR2 are MNHNY and SVGAGI (reference sequence). Comment on this clonotype: Its antigen is as yet unknown.

Overall study findings and caveats: Across the ex vivo response, the dominant clonotypes were HLA-C-restricted CMV-specific TCR beta clonotypes. Individuals carrying CMV plus the relevant HLA were identified by cumulative frequency of public TCR beta families.

This chain links TRBV6-6 with TRBJ2-1; the match to TRBD2 covers 11 bases. Sequencing used cultured PBMCs, obtained from culture after CMV antigen stimulation. This clonotype was sampled from a human donor in good health (CMV status not recorded). Some clones in this sample may be carry-over from other donors' samples. Written as DNA, the CDR3 is TGTGCCAGCAGTTCGGGTAGCGGGAGGGTACATGAGCAGTTCTTC. Protein product: CASSSGSGRVHEQFF.